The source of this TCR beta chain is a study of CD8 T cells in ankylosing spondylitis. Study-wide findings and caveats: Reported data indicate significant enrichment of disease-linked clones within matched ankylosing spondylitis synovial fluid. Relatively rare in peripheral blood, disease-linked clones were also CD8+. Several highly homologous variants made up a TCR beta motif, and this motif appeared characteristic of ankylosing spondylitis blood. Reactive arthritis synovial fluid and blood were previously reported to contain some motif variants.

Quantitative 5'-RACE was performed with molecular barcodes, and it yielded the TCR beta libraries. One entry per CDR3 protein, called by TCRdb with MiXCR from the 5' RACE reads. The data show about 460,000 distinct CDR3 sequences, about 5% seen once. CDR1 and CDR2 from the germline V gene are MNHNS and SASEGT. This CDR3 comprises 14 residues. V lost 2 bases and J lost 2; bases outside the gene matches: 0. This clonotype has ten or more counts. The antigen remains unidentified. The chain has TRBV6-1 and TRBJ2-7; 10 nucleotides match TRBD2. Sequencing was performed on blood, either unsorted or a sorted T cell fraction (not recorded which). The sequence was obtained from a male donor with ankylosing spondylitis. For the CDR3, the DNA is TGTGCCAGCAGTGAAAGCGGGAGGGCCTACGAGCAGTACTTC. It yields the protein CASSESGRAYEQYF.